One TCR beta chain is described in this entry. Its antigen is still unknown. This specimen comes from a study of cytomegalovirus exposure and HLA in healthy donors. CDR3 length: 18 amino acids. From germline, CDR1 is SGHRS and CDR2 YFSETQ. V was clipped by 4 bases and J by 1 base; unmatched bases: 14. Amplification used 60 Vbeta primers and 13 Jbeta primers. Measured with immunoSEQ multiplex PCR; TCRdb has only the in-frame clones, and not every one. Among about 170,000 clones, 82% were seen once, and the ten largest hold approximately 1.5%. Study-wide results and limits: The study dropped some indistinguishable V segments, TRBV6-2 and TRBV6-3 among them.

The chain employs TRBV5-1 and TRBJ1-1, with 9 positions matching TRBD1. Sequences were obtained from PBMCs. This receptor was taken from a male donor in good health and CMV-seronegative. CDR3 protein: CASSAQPGQGSTNTEAFF. DNA for the CDR3: TGCGCCAGCAGCGCCCAGCCGGGACAGGGCTCAACGAACACTGAAGCTTTCTTT.